The sequence of this TCR beta chain was determined in a study of cytomegalovirus exposure and HLA in healthy donors. The PCR contained 60 Vbeta and 13 Jbeta primers. TCRdb's copy holds only in-frame clones and misses some; the assay was immunoSEQ multiplex PCR. The sample includes approximately 67,000 clones, 65% to 70% of them seen just once. Unmatched junction bases numbered 9, after V lost 4 bases and J lost 3 bases. Germline V gene sequence: CDR1 SGHTS, CDR2 YDEGEE. This CDR3 comprises 16 residues. The sample was PBMCs. The receptor was isolated from a woman in her thirties in good health and CMV-seronegative. The rearrangement joins TRBV5-8 to TRBJ1-5; 8 positions match TRBD1. CDR3 sequence reads: CASSPGQGRINQPQHF. CDR3 bases: TGTGCCAGCAGCCCCGGACAGGGAAGGATCAATCAGCCCCAGCATTTT.